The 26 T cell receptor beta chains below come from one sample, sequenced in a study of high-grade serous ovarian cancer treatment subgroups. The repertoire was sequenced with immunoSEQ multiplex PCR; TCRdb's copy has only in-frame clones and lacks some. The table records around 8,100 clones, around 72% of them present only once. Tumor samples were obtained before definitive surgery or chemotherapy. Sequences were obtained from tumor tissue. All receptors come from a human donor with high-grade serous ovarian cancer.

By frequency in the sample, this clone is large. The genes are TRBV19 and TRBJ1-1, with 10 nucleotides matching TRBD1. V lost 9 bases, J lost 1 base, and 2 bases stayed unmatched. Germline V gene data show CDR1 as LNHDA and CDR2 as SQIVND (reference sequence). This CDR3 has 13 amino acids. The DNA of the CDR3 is TGTGCCAGCAGGGACAGGGGGAACACTGAAGCTTTCTTT. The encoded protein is CASRDRGNTEAFF.

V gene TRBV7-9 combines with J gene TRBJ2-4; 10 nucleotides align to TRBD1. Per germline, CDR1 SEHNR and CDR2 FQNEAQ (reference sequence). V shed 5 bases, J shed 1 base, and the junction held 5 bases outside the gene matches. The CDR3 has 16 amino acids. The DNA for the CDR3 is TGTGCCAGCAGCGAACCGGGACAGGGGGCCAAAAACATTCAGTACTTC. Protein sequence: CASSEPGQGAKNIQYF.

CDR3 DNA sequence: TGTGCCAGCAGCTCGGAGGGACAGCATCGTGTGGTCGAGCAGTACTTC. This sequence encodes CASSSEGQHRVVEQYF. This chain uses TRBV7-2 with TRBJ2-5; tentative D call: TRBD1 (7 bases). The better agreement between TRBJ2-7 and the DNA end casts doubt on the J call. Per the germline V gene, CDR1 is SGHTA and CDR2 is FQGNSA. The CDR3 covers 16 residues.

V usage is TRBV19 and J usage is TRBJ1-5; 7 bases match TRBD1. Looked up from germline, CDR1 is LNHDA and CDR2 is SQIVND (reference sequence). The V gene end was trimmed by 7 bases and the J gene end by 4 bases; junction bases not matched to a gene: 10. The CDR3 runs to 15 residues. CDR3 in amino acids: CASKPSDRKNQPQHF. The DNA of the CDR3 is TGTGCCAGTAAGCCTTCGGACAGGAAAAATCAGCCCCAGCATTTT.

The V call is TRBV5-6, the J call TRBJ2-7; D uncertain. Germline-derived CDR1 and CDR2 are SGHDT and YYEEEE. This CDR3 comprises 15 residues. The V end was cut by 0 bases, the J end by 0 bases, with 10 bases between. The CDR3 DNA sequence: TGTGCCAGCAGCTTGGCCGGGTGGGACTCCTACGAGCAGTACTTC. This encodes CASSLAGWDSYEQYF.

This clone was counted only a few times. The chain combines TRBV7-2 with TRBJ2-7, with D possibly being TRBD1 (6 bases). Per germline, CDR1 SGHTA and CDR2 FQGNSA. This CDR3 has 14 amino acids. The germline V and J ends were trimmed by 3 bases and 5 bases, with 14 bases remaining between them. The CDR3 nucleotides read TGTGCCAGCAGCTTTTACAGGGATCACCACGAGCAGTACTTC. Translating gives CASSFYRDHHEQYF.

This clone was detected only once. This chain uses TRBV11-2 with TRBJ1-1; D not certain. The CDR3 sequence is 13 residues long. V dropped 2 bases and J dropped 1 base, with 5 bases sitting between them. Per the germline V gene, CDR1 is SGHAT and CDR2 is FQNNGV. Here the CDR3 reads CASSLIWNTEAFF. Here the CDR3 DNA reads TGTGCCAGCAGCTTAATCTGGAACACTGAAGCTTTCTTT.

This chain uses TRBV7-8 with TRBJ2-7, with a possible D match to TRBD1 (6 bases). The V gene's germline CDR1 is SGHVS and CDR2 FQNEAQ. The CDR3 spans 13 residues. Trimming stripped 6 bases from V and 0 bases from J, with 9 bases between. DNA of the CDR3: TGTGCCAGCAGGAGAGGGGGCTCCTACGAGCAGTACTTC. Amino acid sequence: CASRRGGSYEQYF. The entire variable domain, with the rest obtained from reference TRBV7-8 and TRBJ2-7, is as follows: GAGVSQSPRYKVAKRGQDVALRCDPISGHVSLFWYQQALGQGPEFLTYFQNEAQLDKSGLPSDRFFAERPEGSVSTLKIQRTQQEDSAVYLCASRRGGSYEQYFGPGTRLTVT.

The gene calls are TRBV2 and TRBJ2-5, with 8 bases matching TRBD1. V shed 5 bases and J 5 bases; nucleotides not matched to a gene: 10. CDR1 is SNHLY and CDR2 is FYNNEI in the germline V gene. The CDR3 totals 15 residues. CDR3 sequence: CASSYRTGQGETQYF. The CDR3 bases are TGTGCCAGCAGTTACCGGACAGGGCAAGGGGAGACCCAGTACTTC.

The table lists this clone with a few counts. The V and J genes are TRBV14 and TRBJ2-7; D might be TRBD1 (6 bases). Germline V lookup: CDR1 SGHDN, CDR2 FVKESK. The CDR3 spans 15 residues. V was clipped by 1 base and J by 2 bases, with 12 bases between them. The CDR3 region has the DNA TGTGCCAGCAGCCAAGTGGGACATGGGCCCTACGAGCAGTACTTC. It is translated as CASSQVGHGPYEQYF.

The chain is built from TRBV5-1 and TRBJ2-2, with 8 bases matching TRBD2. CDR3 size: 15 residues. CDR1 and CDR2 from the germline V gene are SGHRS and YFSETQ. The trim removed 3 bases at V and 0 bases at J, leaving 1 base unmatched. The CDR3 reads CASSSGLANTGELFF. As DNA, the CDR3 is TGCGCCAGCAGCTCGGGACTAGCGAACACCGGGGAGCTGTTTTTT. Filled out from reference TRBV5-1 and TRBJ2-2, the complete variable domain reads KAGVTQTPRYLIKTRGQQVTLSCSPISGHRSVSWYQQTPGQGLQFLFEYFSETQRNKGNFPGRFSGRQFSNSRSEMNVSTLELGDSALYLCASSSGLANTGELFFGEGSRLTVL.

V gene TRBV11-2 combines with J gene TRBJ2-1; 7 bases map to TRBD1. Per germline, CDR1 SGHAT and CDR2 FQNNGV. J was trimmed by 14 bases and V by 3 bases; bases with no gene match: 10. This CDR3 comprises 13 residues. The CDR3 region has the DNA TGTGCCAGCAGCTTGAGACAGGGTTTGGGGGAGTTCTTC. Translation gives CASSLRQGLGEFF.

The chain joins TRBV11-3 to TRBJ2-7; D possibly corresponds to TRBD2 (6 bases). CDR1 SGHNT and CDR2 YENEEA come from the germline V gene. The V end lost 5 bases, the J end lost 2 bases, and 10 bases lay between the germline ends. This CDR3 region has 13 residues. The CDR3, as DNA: TGTGCCAGCAGCCCCCGGGAGACCTACGAGCAGTACTTC. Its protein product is CASSPRETYEQYF.

CDR3 residues: CATQDGTGPYEQYF. The DNA for the CDR3 is TGTGCCACCCAAGACGGGACAGGGCCCTACGAGCAGTACTTC. The chain has TRBV15 and TRBJ2-7, with 9 bases matching TRBD1. Germline V gives CDR1 LNHNV, CDR2 YYDKDF (reference sequence). This CDR3 has 14 residues. The V segment lost 8 bases and the J segment 2 bases; nucleotides outside the gene matches: 7.

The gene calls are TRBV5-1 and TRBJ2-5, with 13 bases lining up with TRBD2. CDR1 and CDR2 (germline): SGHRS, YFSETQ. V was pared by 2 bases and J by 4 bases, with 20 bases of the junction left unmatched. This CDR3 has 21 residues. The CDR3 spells CASSFCVRWTSGGQPAETQYF. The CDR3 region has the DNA TGCGCCAGCAGCTTTTGCGTTCGGTGGACTAGCGGGGGTCAGCCCGCAGAGACCCAGTACTTC.

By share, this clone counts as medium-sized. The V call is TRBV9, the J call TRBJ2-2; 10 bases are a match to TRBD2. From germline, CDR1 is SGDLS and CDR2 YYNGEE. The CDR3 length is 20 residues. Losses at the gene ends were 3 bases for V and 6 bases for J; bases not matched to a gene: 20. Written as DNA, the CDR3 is TGTGCCAGCAGCGCGTTGGACAGCGGGAGCGGGGGGGCCGTGTCCGGGGAGCTGTTTTTT. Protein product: CASSALDSGSGGAVSGELFF.

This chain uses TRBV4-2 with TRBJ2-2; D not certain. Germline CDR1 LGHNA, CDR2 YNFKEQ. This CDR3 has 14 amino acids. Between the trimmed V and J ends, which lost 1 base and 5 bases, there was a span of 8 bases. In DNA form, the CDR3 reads TGTGCCAGCAGCCAAGGGGATCCTACCGGGGAGCTGTTTTTT. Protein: CASSQGDPTGELFF.

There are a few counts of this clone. DNA of the CDR3: TGTGCCAGCAGCTTCCTAGGAGGAGAGACCCAGTACTTC. Encoded protein: CASSFLGGETQYF. V is TRBV7-2 and J is TRBJ2-5; tentatively, D is TRBD2 (5 bases). The CDR3 covers 13 residues. V lost 3 bases and J 4 bases, leaving 9 bases between the germline ends. The germline gives CDR1 SGHTA, CDR2 FQGNSA.

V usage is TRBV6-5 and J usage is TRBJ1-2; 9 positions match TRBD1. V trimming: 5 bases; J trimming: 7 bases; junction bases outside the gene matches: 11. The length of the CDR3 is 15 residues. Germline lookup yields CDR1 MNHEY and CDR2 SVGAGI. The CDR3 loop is CASSVGQGLSSGYTF. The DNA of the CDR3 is TGTGCCAGCAGTGTGGGACAGGGTCTGTCTAGTGGCTACACCTTC.

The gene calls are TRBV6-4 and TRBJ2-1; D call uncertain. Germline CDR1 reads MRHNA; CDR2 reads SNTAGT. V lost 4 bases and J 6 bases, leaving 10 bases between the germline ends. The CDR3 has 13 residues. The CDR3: CASSVDPVNEQFF. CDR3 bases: TGTGCCAGCAGTGTAGACCCGGTCAATGAGCAGTTCTTC.

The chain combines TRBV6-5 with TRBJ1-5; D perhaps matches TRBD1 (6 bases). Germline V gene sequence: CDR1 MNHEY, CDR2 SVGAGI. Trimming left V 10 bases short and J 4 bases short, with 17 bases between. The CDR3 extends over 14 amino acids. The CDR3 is CAKKQGRSNQPQHF. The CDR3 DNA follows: TGTGCCAAGAAACAGGGCCGGTCAAATCAGCCCCAGCATTTT.

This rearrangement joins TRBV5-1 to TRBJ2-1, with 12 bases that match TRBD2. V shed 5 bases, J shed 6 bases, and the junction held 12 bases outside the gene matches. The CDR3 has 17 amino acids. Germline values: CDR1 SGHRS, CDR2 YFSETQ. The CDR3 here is CASRLLTSGGNSNEQFF. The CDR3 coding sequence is TGCGCCAGCAGGCTCTTGACTAGCGGGGGAAATTCCAATGAGCAGTTCTTC.

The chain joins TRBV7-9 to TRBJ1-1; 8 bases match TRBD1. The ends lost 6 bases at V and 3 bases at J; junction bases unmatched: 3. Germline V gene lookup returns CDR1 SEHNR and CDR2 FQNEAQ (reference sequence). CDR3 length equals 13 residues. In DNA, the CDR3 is TGTGCCAGCAGGCTGACAGGGGACACTGAAGCTTTCTTT. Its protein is CASRLTGDTEAFF.

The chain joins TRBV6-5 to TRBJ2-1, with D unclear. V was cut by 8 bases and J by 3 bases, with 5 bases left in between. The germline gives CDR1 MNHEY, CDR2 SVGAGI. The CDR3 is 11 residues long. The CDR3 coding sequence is TGTGCCAGCTTCAGCTACAATGAGCAGTTCTTC. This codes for CASFSYNEQFF.

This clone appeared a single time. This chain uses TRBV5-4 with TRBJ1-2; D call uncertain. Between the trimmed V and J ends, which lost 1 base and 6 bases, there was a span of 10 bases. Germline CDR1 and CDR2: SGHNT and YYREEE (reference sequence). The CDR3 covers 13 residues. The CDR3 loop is CASSLKESDGYTF. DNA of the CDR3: TGTGCCAGCAGCTTGAAAGAAAGCGATGGCTACACCTTC.

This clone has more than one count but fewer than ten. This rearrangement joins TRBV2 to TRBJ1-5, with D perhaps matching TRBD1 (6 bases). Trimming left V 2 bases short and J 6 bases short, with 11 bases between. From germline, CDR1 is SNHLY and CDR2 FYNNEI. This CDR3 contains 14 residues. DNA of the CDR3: TGTGCCAGCAGTGAACCAGGGGTTGGTCAGCCCCAGCATTTT. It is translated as CASSEPGVGQPQHF.